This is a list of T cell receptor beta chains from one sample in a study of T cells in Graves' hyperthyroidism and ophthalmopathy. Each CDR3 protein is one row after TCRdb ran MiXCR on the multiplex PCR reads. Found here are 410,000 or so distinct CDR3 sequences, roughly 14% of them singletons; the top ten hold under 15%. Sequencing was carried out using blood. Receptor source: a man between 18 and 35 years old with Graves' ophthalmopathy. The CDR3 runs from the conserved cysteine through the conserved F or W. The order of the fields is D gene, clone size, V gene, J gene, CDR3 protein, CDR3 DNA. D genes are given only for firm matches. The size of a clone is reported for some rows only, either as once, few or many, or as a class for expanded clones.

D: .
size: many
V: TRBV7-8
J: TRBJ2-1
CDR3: CASSLSRDFNEQFF
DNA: TGTGCCAGCAGCTTAAGCCGGGACTTCAATGAGCAGTTCTTC

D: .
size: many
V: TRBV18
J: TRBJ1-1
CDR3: CASSPPFQDTEAFF
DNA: TGTGCCAGCTCACCACCGTTTCAGGACACTGAAGCTTTCTTT

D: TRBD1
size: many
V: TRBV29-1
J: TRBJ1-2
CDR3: CSVEGGQEINYGYTF
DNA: TGCAGCGTTGAGGGCGGACAGGAGATAAACTATGGCTACACCTTC

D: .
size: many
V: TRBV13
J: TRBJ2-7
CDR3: CASSSGRSSYEQYF
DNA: TGTGCCAGCAGCTCGGGACGGAGCTCCTACGAGCAGTACTTC

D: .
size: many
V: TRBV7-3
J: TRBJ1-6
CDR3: CASSLRGGDSPLHF
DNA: TGTGCCAGCAGCTTAAGAGGGGGAGATTCACCCCTCCACTTT

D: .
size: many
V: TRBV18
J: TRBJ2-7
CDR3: CASSPLGLEQYF
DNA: TGTGCCAGCTCACCCCTAGGGCTCGAGCAGTACTTC

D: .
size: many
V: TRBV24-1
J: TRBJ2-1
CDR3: CATSGEPPPNEQFF
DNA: TGTGCCACCAGTGGGGAGCCCCCTCCTAATGAGCAGTTCTTC

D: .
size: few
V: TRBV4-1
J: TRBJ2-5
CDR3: CASSQDMETQYF
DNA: TGCGCCAGCAGCCAAGATATGGAGACCCAGTACTTC

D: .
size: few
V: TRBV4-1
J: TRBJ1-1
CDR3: CASSQDTETGFFEAFF
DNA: TGCGCCAGCAGCCAAGATACGGAAACAGGGTTTTTTGAAGCTTTCTTT

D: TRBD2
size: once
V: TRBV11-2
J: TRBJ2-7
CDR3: CASSLDWAGGQYF
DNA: TGTGCCAGCAGCTTAGATTGGGCGGGGGGGCAGTACTTC

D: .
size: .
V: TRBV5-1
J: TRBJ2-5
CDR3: CASSKRRTGETQYF
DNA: TGCGCCAGCAGTAAACGTCGGACCGGGGAGACCCAGTACTTC

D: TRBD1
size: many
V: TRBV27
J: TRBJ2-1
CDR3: CASSSGQGSYQNEQFF
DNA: TGTGCCAGCAGTTCTGGACAGGGCTCCTACCAAAATGAGCAGTTCTTC

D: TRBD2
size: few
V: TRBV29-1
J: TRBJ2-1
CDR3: CSVTRDYGYNEQFF
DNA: TGCAGCGTAACCCGGGACTACGGGTACAATGAGCAGTTCTTC

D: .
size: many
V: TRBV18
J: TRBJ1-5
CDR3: CASSPGAADQPQHF
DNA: TGTGCCAGCTCACCTGGAGCAGCAGATCAGCCCCAGCATTTT

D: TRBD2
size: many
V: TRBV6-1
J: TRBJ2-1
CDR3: CASRGLGSNEQFF
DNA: TGTGCCAGCAGGGGACTAGGGTCCAATGAGCAGTTCTTC

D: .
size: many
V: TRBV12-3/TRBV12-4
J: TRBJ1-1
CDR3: CASSLMGDTEAFF
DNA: TGTGCCAGCAGTTTGATGGGGGACACTGAAGCTTTCTTT

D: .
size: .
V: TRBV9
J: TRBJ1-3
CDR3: CASSVGQASGNTIYF
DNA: TGTGCCAGCAGCGTAGGGCAGGCCTCTGGAAACACCATATATTTT

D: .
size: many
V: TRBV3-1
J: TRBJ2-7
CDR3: CASSPLRTTYEQYF
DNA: TGTGCCAGCAGCCCCCTAAGGACCACCTACGAGCAGTACTTC

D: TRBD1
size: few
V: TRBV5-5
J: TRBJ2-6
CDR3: CASSTRPGQGIAGANVLTF
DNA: TGTGCCAGCAGTACGAGACCGGGACAGGGGATTGCTGGGGCCAACGTCCTGACTTTC

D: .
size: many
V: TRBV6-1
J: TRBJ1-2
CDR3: CASSWRQNYGYTF
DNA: TGTGCCAGCAGTTGGCGACAGAACTATGGCTACACCTTC

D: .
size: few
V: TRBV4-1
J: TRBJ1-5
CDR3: CASSQDGTALHQPQHF
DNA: TGCGCCAGCAGCCAAGATGGCACAGCGCTCCATCAGCCCCAGCATTTT

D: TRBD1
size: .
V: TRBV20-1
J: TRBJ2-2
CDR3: CSALRDRNSRELFF
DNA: TGCAGTGCCCTCCGGGACAGGAATTCGCGGGAGCTGTTTTTT

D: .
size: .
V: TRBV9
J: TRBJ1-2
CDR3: CASSSREGFYGYTF
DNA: TGTGCCAGCAGCTCCCGCGAAGGGTTCTATGGCTACACCTTC

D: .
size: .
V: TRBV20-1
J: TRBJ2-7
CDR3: CSATYGTDYEQYF
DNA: TGCAGTGCAACGTACGGCACCGACTACGAGCAGTACTTC

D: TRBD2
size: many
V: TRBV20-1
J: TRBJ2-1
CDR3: CSASDVAGAYNEQFF
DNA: TGCAGTGCTAGTGATGTAGCGGGAGCCTACAATGAGCAGTTCTTC

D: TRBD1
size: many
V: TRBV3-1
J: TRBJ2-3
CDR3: CASSQVGTGTDTQYF
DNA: TGTGCCAGCAGCCAAGTGGGGACAGGGACAGATACGCAGTATTTT

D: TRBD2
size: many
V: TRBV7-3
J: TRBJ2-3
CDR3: CASSPSGRAINYYTQYF
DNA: TGTGCCAGCAGCCCCAGTGGGAGGGCGATTAATTACTATACGCAGTATTTT

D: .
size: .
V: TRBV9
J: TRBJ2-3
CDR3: CASSGFEDTQYF
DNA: TGTGCCAGCAGCGGCTTTGAGGATACGCAGTATTTT

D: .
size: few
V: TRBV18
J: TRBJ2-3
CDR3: CASSPLDIPASTDTQYF
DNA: TGTGCCAGCTCACCACTCGACATCCCAGCTAGCACAGATACGCAGTATTTT

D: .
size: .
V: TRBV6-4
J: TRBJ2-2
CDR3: CASSVGEDTGELFF
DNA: TGTGCCAGCAGTGTTGGGGAGGACACCGGGGAGCTGTTTTTT

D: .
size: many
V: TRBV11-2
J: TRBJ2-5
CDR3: CASSSGTGYQETQYF
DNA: TGTGCCAGCAGCTCCGGGACGGGGTACCAAGAGACCCAGTACTTC

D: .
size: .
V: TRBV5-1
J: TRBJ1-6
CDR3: CASSLAGHSPLHF
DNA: TGCGCCAGCAGCTTGGCGGGCCATTCACCCCTCCACTTT

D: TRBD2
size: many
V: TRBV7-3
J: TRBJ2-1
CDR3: CASSLASGRDEQFF
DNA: TGTGCCAGCAGCTTGGCTAGCGGGAGGGATGAGCAGTTCTTC

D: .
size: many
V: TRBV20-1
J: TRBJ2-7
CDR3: CSARDRQASYLGLEQYF
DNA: TGCAGTGCTAGAGATAGACAGGCGTCCTATCTCGGTCTCGAGCAGTACTTC

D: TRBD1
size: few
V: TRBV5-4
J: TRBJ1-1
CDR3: CASSRGQGETEAFF
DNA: TGTGCCAGCAGCCGGGGACAGGGCGAAACTGAAGCTTTCTTT

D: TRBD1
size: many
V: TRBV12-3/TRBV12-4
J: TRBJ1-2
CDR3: CASSQGQVNYGYTF
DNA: TGTGCCAGCAGCCAAGGACAGGTTAACTATGGCTACACCTTC

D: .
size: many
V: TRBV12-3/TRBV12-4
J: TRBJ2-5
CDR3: CASLGGGLPQETQYF
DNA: TGTGCCAGTCTTGGGGGGGGCCTCCCACAAGAGACCCAGTACTTC

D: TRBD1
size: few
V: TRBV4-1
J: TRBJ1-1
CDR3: CASSQDRTGAIGYEAFF
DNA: TGCGCCAGCAGCCAAGATCGGACAGGGGCCATCGGCTATGAAGCTTTCTTT

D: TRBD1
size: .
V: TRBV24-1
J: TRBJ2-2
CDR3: CATSEGQGWAGELFF
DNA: TGTGCCACCAGTGAGGGACAGGGGTGGGCCGGGGAGCTGTTTTTT

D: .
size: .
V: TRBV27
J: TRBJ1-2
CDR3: CASGTAGGYDYTF
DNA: TGTGCCAGTGGGACCGCTGGCGGCTATGACTACACCTTC

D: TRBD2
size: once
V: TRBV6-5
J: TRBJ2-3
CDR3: CASSWTSGIFSLRTDTQYF
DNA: TGTGCCAGCAGTTGGACTAGCGGGATTTTCTCTTTACGCACAGATACGCAGTATTTT

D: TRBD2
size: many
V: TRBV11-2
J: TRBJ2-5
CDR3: CASSPPRGVSSKETQYF
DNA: TGTGCCAGCAGCCCCCCCCGGGGGGTTAGTTCGAAAGAGACCCAGTACTTC